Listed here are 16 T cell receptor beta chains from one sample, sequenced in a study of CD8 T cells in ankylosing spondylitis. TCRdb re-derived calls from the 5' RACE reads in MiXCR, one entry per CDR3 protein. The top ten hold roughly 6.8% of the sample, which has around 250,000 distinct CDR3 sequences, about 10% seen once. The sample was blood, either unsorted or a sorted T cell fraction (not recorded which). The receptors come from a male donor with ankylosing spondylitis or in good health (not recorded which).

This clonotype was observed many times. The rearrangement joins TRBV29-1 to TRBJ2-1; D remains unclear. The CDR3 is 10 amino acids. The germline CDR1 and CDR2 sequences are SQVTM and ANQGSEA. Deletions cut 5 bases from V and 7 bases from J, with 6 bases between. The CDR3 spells CSVRRNEQFF. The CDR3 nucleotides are TGCAGCGTTAGAAGAAATGAGCAGTTCTTC.

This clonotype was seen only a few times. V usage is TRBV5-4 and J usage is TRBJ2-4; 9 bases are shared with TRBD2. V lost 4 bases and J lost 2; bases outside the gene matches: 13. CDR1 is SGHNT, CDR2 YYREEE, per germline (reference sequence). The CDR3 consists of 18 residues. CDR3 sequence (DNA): TGTGCCAGCAGCGTGGAGGAGGGCGGGAGGGCCTCCAAAAACATTCAGTACTTC. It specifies CASSVEEGGRASKNIQYF.

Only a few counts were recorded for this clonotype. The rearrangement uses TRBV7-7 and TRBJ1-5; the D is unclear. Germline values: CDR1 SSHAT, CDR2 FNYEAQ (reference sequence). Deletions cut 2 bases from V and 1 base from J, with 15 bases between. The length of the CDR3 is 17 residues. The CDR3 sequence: CASSLSKSGYSNQPQHF. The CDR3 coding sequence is TGTGCCAGCAGCTTAAGTAAAAGCGGTTACAGCAATCAGCCCCAGCATTTT.

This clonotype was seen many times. The CDR3: CSVEGLAGAPDTQYF. The DNA for the CDR3 is TGCAGCGTTGAAGGGCTAGCGGGAGCCCCAGATACGCAGTATTTT. The V gene is TRBV29-1, the J gene TRBJ2-3; 10 positions agree with TRBD2. This CDR3 spans 15 amino acids. With 1 base clipped from V and 4 bases from J, the junction kept 5 bases outside the gene matches. Germline CDR1 is SQVTM and CDR2 is ANQGSEA.

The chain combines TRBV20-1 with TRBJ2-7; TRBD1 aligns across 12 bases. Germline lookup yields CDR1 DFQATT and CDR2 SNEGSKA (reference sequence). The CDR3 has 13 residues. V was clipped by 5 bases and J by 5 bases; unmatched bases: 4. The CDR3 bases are TGCAGTGCTTTTGGGACAGGGGGCAACGAGCAGTACTTC. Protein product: CSAFGTGGNEQYF.

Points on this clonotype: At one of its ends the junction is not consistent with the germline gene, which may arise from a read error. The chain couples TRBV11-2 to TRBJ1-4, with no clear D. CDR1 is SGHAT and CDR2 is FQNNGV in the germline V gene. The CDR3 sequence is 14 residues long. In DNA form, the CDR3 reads TGTGTCAGCAGCTTCTTCTCAACGGGTGAAAAACTGTTTTTT. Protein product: CVSSFFSTGEKLFF.

The CDR3 is CASSPGSWDPRQETQYF. CDR3 DNA sequence: TGTGCCAGCAGCCCGGGATCATGGGACCCACGACAAGAGACCCAGTACTTC. V usage is TRBV3-1 and J usage is TRBJ2-5; D is perhaps TRBD1 or TRBD2 (5 bases each). The CDR3 runs 17 residues. Germline V gene sequence: CDR1 LGHDT, CDR2 YNNKEL (reference sequence). V lost 4 bases and J lost 2, with 20 bases in between.

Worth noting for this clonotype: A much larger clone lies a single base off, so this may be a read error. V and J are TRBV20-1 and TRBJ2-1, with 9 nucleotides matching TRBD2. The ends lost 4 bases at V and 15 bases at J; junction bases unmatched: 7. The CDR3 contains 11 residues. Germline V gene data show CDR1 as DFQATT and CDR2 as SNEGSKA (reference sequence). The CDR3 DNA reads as TGCAGTGCTACCCTAGCGGGGAGGGCGTTCTTC. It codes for CSATLAGRAFF.

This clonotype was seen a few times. The CDR3 spells CASRNGGSRNEQFF. The CDR3 DNA sequence: TGTGCCAGCAGGAACGGCGGGAGTAGGAATGAGCAGTTCTTC. The gene calls are TRBV6-1 and TRBJ2-1; 7 positions agree with TRBD2. CDR3 length: 14 amino acids. With V trimmed by 6 bases and J by 7 bases, 9 bases remained unmatched. Germline CDR1 reads MNHNS; CDR2 reads SASEGT.

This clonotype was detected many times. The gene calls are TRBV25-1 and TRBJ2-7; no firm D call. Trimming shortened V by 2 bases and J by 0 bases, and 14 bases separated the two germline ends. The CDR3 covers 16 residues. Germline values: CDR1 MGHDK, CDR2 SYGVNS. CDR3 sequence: CASSETVQPSSYEQYF. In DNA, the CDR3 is TGTGCCAGCAGTGAAACAGTCCAACCAAGCTCCTACGAGCAGTACTTC.

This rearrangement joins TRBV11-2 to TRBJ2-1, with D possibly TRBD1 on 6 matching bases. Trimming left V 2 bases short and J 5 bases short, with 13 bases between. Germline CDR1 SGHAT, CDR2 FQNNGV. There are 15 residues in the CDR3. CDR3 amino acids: CASSLMSGQNNEQFF. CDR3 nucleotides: TGTGCCAGCAGCTTAATGTCTGGACAGAACAATGAGCAGTTCTTC.

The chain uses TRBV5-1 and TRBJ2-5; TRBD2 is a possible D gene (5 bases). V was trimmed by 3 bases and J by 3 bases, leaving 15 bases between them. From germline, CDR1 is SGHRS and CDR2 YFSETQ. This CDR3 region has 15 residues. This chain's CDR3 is CASSSIGLAEETQYF. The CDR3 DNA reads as TGCGCCAGCAGCTCGATTGGTCTAGCCGAAGAGACCCAGTACTTC. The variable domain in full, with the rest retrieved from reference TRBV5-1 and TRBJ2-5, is KAGVTQTPRYLIKTRGQQVTLSCSPISGHRSVSWYQQTPGQGLQFLFEYFSETQRNKGNFPGRFSGRQFSNSRSEMNVSTLELGDSALYLCASSSIGLAEETQYFGPGTRLLVL.

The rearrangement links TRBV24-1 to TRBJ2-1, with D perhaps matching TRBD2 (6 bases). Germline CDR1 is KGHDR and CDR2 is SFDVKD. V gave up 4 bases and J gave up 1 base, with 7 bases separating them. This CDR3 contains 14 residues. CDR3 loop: CATSDGGSYNEQFF. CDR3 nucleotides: TGTGCCACCAGTGACGGGGGATCCTACAATGAGCAGTTCTTC.

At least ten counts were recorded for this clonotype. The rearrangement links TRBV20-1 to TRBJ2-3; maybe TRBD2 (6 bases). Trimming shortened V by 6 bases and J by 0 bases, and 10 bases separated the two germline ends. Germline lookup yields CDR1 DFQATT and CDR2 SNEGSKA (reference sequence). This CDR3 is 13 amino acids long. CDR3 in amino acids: CSAGGMSTDTQYF. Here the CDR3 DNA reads TGCAGTGCCGGCGGGATGAGCACAGATACGCAGTATTTT.

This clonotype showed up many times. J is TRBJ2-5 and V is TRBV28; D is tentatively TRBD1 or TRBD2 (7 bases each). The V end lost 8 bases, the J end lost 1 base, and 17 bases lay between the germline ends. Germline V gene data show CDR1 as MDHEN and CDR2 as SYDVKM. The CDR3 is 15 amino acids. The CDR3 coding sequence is TGTGCCAGCCAGGGGGGGATAGGGGCCCAAGAGACCCAGTACTTC. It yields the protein CASQGGIGAQETQYF.

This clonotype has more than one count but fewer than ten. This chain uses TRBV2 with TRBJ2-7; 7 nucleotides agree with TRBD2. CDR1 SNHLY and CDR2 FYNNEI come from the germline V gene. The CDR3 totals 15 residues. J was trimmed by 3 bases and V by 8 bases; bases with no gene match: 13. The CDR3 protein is CASVKPWRERYEQYF. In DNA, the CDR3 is TGTGCCAGCGTCAAGCCGTGGCGGGAGCGCTACGAGCAGTACTTC.